The 10 T cell receptor beta chains below all came from one sample that was sequenced in a study of CD8+ T cells in alopecia areata. Stated treatment: oral pan-JAK inhibitor, 5-10 mg twice daily. Following RNA extraction, reverse transcription yielded cDNA that acted as the sequencing template. Method: immunoSEQ multiplex PCR; TCRdb's copy keeps in-frame clones and lacks some. The table has 150,000 to 200,000 clones, more than 55% seen once. This material consisted of CD4+ T cells sorted from blood, taken at roughly week 49, from a patient treated with tofacitinib. These receptors all stem from a human donor with alopecia areata.

The genes are TRBV29-1 and TRBJ2-5; D is unresolved. The V gene's germline CDR1 is SQVTM and CDR2 ANQGSEA. This CDR3 has 12 residues. Between the trimmed V and J ends, which lost 6 bases and 2 bases, there was a span of 10 bases. The CDR3 protein is CSVDLVQETQYF. CDR3 DNA: TGCAGCGTGGATTTAGTGCAAGAGACCCAGTACTTC.

The chain uses TRBV19 and TRBJ1-5; possible D gene TRBD1, 6 bases. V gave up 4 bases and J gave up 2 bases, with 12 bases separating them. Germline-derived CDR1 and CDR2 are LNHDA and SQIVND (reference sequence). The CDR3 covers 15 residues. CDR3 protein: CASSRGRGGNQPQHF. The CDR3 nucleotides are TGTGCCAGTAGTAGGGGGCGCGGTGGCAATCAGCCCCAGCATTTT.

The rearrangement uses TRBV30 and TRBJ2-7, with D unresolved. V lost 2 bases to trimming and J lost 0 bases, with 5 bases between them. This CDR3 region has 12 residues. Germline CDR1 and CDR2: GTSNPN and SVGIG (reference sequence). The CDR3 DNA is TGTGCCTGGAGTAGCAGCTCCTACGAGCAGTACTTC. Amino acid sequence: CAWSSSSYEQYF. Complete variable domain (other parts from reference TRBV30 and TRBJ2-7): SQTIHQWPATLVQPVGSPLSLECTVEGTSNPNLYWYRQAAGRGLQLLFYSVGIGQISSEVPQNLSASRPQDRQFILSSKKLLLSDSGFYLCAWSSSSYEQYFGPGTRLTVT.

This clone was seen only a few times. The chain links TRBV11-1 to TRBJ2-1; D is possibly TRBD2 (7 bases). The CDR3 has 16 amino acids. CDR1 and CDR2 (germline): SGHAT, FQDESV (reference sequence). V was cut by 5 bases and J by 2 bases, with 16 bases left in between. CDR3 sequence: CASSPQRGGAYNEQFF. CDR3 nucleotides: TGTGCCAGCAGCCCCCAGCGAGGGGGGGCCTACAATGAGCAGTTCTTC.

This clone has just a few counts. The chain joins TRBV19 to TRBJ1-2; 8 nucleotides agree with TRBD1. After removal of 1 base from V and 7 bases from J, the junction contained 8 bases not matched to a gene. CDR1 and CDR2 from the germline V gene are LNHDA and SQIVND (reference sequence). The CDR3 runs 15 residues. This chain's CDR3 is CASSIAGGGNAGYTF. The CDR3 DNA reads as TGTGCCAGTAGTATAGCAGGGGGCGGAAACGCTGGCTACACCTTC.

The V and J genes are TRBV9 and TRBJ1-5; D is ambiguous. This CDR3 contains 16 residues. Deletions cut 0 bases from V and 4 bases from J, with 14 bases between. The germline V gene has CDR1 SGDLS and CDR2 YYNGEE. Here the CDR3 reads CASSVDTLEGNQPQHF. The CDR3 DNA reads as TGTGCCAGCAGCGTAGACACATTAGAGGGTAATCAGCCCCAGCATTTT.

The chain links TRBV7-2 to TRBJ2-5; the D gene is possibly TRBD2 (6 bases). Between the trimmed V and J ends, which lost 0 bases and 1 base, there was a span of 9 bases. Germline CDR1 and CDR2: SGHTA and FQGNSA. The CDR3 extends over 15 amino acids. CDR3 nucleotides: TGTGCCAGCAGCTTAGCACGGGGGATCCAAGAGACCCAGTACTTC. As protein: CASSLARGIQETQYF.

The chain employs TRBV6-5 and TRBJ1-1; TRBD1 aligns across 8 bases. CDR3 size: 14 residues. Germline V gives CDR1 MNHEY, CDR2 SVGAGI. The J segment lost 4 bases and the V segment lost 1 base, leaving 2 bases of the junction unmatched. CDR3 DNA: TGTGCCAGCAGTTACTTTACAGGGGGCACTGAAGCTTTCTTT. Translating it yields CASSYFTGGTEAFF.

The V gene is TRBV27, the J gene TRBJ2-7, with D hard to call. The CDR3 covers 13 residues. V gave up 4 bases and J gave up 0 bases, with 7 bases separating them. From germline, CDR1 is MNHEY and CDR2 SMNVEV (reference sequence). CDR3 coding DNA: TGTGCCAGCAGTTATACAGCCTCCTACGAGCAGTACTTC. Translated: CASSYTASYEQYF.

This chain joins TRBV30 and TRBJ2-1; D gene uncertain. The CDR3 totals 14 residues. Germline V gene lookup returns CDR1 GTSNPN and CDR2 SVGIG (reference sequence). V was clipped by 4 bases and J by 0 bases, with 10 bases between them. The CDR3 sequence: CAWKYPSSYNEQFF. DNA of the CDR3: TGTGCCTGGAAGTACCCGAGCTCCTACAATGAGCAGTTCTTC.